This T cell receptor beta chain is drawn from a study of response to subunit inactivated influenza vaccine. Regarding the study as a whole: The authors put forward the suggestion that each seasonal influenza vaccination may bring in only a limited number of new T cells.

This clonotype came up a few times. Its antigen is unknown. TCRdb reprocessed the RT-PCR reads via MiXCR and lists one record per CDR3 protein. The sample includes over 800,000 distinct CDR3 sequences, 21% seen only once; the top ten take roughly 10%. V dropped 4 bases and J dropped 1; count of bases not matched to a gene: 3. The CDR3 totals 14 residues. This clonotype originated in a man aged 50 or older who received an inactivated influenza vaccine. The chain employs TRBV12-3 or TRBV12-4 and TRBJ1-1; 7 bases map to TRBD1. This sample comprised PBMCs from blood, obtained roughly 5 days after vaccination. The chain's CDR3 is CASSWGTENTEAFF. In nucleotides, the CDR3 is TGTGCCAGCAGTTGGGGGACAGAGAACACTGAAGCTTTCTTT.